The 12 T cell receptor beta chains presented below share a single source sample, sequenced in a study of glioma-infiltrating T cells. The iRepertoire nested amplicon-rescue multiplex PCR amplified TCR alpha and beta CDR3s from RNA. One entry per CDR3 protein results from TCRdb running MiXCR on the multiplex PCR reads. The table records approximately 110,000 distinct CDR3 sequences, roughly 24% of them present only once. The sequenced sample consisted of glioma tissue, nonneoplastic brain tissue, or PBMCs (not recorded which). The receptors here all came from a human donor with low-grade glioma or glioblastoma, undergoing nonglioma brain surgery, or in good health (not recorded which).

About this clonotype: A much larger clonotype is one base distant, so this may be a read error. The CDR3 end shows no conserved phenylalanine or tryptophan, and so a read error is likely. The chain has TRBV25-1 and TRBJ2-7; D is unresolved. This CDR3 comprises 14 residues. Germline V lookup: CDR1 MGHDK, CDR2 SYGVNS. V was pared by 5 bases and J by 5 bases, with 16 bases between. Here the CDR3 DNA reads TGTGCCAGCAGTTACTCGGGCCTAAGACACGAGCAGTACCTC. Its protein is CASSYSGLRHEQYL.

The CDR3 reads CASGLGTGRYEQYF. DNA for the CDR3: TGTGCTAGTGGTTTGGGGACAGGGAGATACGAGCAGTACTTC. This rearrangement joins TRBV12-5 to TRBJ2-7; 8 bases map to TRBD1. In germline, CDR1 is LGHNT, CDR2 FRNRAP. V shed 1 base, J shed 4 bases, and the junction held 3 bases outside the gene matches. The CDR3 has 14 amino acids.

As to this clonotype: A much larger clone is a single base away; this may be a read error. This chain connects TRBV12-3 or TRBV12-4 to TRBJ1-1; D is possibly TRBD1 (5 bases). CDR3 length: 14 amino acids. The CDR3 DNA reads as TGTGCCGGCAGTTTAGGGGTAATGGGCACTGAAGCTTTCTTT. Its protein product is CAGSLGVMGTEAFF.

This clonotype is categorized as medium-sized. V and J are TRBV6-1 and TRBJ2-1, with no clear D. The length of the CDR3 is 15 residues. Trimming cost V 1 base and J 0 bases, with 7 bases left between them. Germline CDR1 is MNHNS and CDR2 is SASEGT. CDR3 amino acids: CASSEGPSSYNEQFF. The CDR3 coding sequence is TGTGCCAGCAGTGAAGGGCCGAGCTCCTACAATGAGCAGTTCTTC.

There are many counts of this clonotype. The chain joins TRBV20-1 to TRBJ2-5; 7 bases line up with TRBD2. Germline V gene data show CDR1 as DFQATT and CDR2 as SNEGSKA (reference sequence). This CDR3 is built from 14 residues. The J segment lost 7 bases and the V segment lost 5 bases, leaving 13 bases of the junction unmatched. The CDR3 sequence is CSARGLSPPGTQYF. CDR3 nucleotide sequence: TGCAGTGCTCGGGGACTATCCCCACCGGGGACCCAGTACTTC.

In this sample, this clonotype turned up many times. The CDR3 nucleotides are TGTGCCAGCGGGACTGGAAAATACGAGCAGTACTTC. This sequence encodes CASGTGKYEQYF. The V and J genes are TRBV5-4 and TRBJ2-7; the D gene is possibly TRBD2 (6 bases). The CDR3 is 12 amino acids. Trimming pared 7 bases from V and 4 bases from J, leaving 12 bases between. Per germline, CDR1 SGHNT and CDR2 YYREEE (reference sequence). The entire variable domain, with the rest obtained from reference TRBV5-4 and TRBJ2-7, is as follows: ETGVTQSPTHLIKTRGQQVTLRCSSQSGHNTVSWYQQALGQGPQFIFQYYREEENGRGNFPPRFSGLQFPNYSSELNVNALELDDSALYLCASGTGKYEQYFGPGTRLTVT.

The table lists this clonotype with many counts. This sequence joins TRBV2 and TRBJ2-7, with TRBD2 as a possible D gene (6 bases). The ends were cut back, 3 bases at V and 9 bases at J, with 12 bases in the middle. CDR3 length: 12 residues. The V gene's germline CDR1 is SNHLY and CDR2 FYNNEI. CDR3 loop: CASSDSGLVQYF. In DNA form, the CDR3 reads TGTGCCAGCAGTGATTCGGGACTTGTGCAGTACTTC.

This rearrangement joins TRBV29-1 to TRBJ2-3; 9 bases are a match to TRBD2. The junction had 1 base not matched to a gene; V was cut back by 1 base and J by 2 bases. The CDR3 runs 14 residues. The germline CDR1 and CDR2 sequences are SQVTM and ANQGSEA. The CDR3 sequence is CSVEGLADTDTQYF. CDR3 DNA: TGCAGCGTTGAAGGACTAGCGGACACAGATACGCAGTATTTT.

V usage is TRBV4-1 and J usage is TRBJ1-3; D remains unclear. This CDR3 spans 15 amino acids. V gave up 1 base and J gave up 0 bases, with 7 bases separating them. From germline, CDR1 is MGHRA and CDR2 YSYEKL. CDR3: CASSQGAVSGNTIYF. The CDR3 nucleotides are TGCGCCAGCAGCCAAGGGGCAGTCTCTGGAAACACCATATATTTT.

CDR3 nucleotides: TGCAGCGTTGAAGTTAGCGGGGGGGGCTACACCTTC. Protein product: CSVEVSGGGYTF. The chain is built from TRBV29-1 and TRBJ1-2; a possible D gene is TRBD1 (5 bases). Germline V gene data show CDR1 as SQVTM and CDR2 as ANQGSEA. The CDR3 loop spans 12 amino acids. V shed 1 base and J shed 8 bases, with 11 bases lying between them. Full variable domain (outside the CDR3, taken from reference TRBV29-1 and TRBJ1-2): SAVISQKPSRDICQRGTSLTIQCQVDSQVTMMFWYRQQPGQSLTLIATANQGSEATYESGFVIDKFPISRPNLTFSTLTVSNMSPEDSSIYLCSVEVSGGGYTFGSGTRLTVV.

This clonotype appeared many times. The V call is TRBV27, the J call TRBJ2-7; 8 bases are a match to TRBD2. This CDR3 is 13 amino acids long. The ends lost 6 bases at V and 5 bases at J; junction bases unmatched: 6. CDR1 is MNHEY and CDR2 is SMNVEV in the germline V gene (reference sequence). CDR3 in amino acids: CASRGTSGDEQYF. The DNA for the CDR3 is TGTGCCAGCAGGGGGACTAGTGGCGACGAGCAGTACTTC.

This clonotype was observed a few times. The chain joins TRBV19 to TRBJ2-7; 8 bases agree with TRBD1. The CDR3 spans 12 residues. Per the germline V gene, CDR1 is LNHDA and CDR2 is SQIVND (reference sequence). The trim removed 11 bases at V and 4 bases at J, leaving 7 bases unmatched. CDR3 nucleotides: TGTGCCTCCGGACAGGGTCGGTACGAGCAGTACTTC. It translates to CASGQGRYEQYF.